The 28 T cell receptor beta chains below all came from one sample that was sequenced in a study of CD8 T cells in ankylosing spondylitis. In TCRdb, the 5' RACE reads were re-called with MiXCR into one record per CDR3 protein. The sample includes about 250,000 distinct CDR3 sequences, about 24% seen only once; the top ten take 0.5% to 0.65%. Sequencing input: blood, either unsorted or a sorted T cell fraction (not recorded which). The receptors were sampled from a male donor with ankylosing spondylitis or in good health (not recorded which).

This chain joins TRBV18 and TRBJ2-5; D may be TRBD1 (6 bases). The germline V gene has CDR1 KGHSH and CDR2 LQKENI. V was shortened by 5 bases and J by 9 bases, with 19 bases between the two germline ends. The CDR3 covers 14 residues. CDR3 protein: CASSMDSGEGAQYF. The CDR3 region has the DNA TGTGCCAGCTCAATGGACAGCGGCGAAGGGGCCCAGTACTTC.

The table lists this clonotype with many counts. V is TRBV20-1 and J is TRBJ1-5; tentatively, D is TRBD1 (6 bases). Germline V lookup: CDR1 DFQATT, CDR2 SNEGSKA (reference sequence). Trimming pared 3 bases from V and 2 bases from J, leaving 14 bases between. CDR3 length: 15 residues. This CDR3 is CSARLPGARNQPQHF. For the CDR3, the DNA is TGCAGTGCTAGGCTACCGGGGGCTCGCAATCAGCCCCAGCATTTT.

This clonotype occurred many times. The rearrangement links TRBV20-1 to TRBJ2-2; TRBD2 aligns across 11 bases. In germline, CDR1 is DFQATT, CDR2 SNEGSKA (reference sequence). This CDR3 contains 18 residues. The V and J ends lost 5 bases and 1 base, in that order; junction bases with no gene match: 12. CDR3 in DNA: TGCAGTGCTTCCTTAGCGGGGGGGGCCGGCCTGAACACCGGGGAGCTGTTTTTT. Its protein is CSASLAGGAGLNTGELFF.

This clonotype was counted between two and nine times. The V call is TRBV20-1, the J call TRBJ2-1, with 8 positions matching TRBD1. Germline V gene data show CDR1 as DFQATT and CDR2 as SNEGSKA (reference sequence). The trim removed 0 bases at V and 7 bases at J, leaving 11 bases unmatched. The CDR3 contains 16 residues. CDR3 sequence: CSARDPAGGAGNEQFF. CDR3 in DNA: TGCAGTGCTAGAGATCCGGCAGGGGGCGCCGGGAATGAGCAGTTCTTC.

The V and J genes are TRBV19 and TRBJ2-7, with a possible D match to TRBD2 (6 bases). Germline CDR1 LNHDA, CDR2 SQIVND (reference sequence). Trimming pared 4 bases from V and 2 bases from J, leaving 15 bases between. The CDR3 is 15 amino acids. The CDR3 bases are TGTGCCAGTAGTACCCCTGGCGGGGCGCCCTACGAGCAGTACTTC. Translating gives CASSTPGGAPYEQYF.

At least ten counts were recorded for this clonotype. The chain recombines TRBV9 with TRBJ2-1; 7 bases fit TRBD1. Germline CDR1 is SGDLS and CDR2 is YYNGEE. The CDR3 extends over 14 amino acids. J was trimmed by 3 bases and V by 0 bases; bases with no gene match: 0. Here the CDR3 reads CASSVGTGYNEQFF. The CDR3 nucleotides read TGTGCCAGCAGCGTAGGGACAGGCTACAATGAGCAGTTCTTC.

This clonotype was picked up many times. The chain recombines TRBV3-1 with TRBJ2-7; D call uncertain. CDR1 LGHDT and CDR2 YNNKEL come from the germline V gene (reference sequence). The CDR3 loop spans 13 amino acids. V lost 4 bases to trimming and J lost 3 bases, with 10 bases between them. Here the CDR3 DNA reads TGTGCCAGCAGCCTCCCTGGCCGCTACGAGCAGTACTTC. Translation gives CASSLPGRYEQYF.

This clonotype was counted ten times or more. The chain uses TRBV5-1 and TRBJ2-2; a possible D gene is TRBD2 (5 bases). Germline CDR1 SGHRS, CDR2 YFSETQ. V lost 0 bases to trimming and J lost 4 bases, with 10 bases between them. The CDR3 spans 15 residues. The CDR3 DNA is TGCGCCAGCAGCTTGGGGTCTAGCCGCACCGGGGAGCTGTTTTTT. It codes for CASSLGSSRTGELFF.

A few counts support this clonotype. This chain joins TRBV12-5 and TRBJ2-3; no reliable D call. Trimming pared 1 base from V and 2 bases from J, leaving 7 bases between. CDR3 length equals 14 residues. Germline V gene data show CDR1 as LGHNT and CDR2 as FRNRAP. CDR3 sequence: CASGLGLSTDTQYF. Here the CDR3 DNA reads TGTGCTAGTGGTTTGGGACTTTCCACAGATACGCAGTATTTT.

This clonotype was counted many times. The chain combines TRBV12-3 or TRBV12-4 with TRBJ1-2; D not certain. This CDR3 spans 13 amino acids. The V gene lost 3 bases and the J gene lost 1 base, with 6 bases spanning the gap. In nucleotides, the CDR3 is TGTGCCAGCAGTTTTGGAGATAACTATGGCTACACCTTC. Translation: CASSFGDNYGYTF.

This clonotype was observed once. In nucleotides, the CDR3 is TGCGCCAGTTCCAAGACAGGGTTCGGGAACTACAATGAGCAGTTCTTC. This gives the protein CASSKTGFGNYNEQFF. The V and J genes are TRBV5-1 and TRBJ2-1; 7 bases are shared with TRBD1. The germline V gene has CDR1 SGHRS and CDR2 YFSETQ. After removal of 8 bases from V and 3 bases from J, the junction contained 14 bases not matched to a gene. This CDR3 has 16 amino acids.

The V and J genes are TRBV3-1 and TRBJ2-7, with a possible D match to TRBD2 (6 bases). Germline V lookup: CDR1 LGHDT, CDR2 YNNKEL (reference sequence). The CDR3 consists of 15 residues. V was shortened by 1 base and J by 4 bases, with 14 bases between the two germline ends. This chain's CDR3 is CASSQGLEGIYEQYF. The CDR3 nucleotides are TGTGCCAGCAGCCAAGGACTAGAGGGAATATACGAGCAGTACTTC.

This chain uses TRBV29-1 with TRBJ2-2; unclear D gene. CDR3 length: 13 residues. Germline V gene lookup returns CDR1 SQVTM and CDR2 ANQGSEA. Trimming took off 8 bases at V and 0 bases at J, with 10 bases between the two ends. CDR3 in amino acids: CSTTETNTGELFF. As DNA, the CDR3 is TGCAGCACTACAGAGACGAACACCGGGGAGCTGTTTTTT.

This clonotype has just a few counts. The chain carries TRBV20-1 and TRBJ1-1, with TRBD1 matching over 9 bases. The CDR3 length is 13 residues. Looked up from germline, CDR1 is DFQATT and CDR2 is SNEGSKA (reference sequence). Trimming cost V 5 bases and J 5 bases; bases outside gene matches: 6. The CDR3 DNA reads TGCAGTGCTGGGGGACAGGGCTGGACTGAAGCTTTCTTT. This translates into CSAGGQGWTEAFF.

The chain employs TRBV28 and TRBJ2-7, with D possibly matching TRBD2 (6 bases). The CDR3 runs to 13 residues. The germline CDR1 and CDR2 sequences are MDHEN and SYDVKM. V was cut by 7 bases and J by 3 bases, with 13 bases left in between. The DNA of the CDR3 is TGTGCCAGCACCAACCGGGGAGGCTACGAGCAGTACTTC. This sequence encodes CASTNRGGYEQYF.

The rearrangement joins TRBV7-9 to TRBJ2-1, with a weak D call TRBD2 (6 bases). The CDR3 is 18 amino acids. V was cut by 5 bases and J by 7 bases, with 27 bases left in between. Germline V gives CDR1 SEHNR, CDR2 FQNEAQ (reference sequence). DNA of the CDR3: TGTGCCAGCAGCCCGAACCCCTGGTGGCGGGGTGGTGAGAATGAGCAGTTCTTC. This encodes CASSPNPWWRGGENEQFF.

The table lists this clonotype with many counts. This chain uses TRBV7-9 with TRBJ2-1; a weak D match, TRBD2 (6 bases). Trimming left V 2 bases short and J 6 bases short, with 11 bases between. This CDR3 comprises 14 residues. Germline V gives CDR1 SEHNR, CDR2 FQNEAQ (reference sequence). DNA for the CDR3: TGTGCCAGCAGCTTATTCGGGAGTGGCAATGAGCAGTTCTTC. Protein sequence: CASSLFGSGNEQFF.

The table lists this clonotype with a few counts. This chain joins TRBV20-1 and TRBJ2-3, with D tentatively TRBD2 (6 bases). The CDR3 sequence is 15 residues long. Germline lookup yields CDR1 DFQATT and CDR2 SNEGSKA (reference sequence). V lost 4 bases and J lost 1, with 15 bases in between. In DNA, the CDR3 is TGCAGTGCTATGAGGTTGCGGGATCGCACAGATACGCAGTATTTT. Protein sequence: CSAMRLRDRTDTQYF.

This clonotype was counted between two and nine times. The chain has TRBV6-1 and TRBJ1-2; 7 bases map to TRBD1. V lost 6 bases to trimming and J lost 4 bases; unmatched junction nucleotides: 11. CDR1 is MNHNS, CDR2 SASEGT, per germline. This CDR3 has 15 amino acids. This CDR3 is CASSQDRISVYGYTF. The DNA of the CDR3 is TGTGCCAGCAGCCAGGACAGGATTTCTGTCTATGGCTACACCTTC.

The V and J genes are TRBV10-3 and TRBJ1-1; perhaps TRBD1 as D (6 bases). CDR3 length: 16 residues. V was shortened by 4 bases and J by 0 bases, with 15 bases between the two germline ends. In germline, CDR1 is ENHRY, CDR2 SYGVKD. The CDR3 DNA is TGTGCCATCAGTGGACAGGATTATTCTATGAACACTGAAGCTTTCTTT. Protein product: CAISGQDYSMNTEAFF.

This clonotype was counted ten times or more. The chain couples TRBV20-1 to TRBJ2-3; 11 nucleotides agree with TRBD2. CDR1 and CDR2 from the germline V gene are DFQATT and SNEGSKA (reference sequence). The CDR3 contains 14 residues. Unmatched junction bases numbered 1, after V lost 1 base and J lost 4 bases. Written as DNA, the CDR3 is TGCAGTGCTAGAGGGACTAGCGGGTCAGATACGCAGTATTTT. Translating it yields CSARGTSGSDTQYF.

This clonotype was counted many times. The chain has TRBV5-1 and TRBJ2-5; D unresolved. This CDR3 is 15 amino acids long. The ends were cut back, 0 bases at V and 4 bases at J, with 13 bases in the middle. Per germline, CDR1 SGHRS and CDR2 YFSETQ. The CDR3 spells CASSLAVAVPETQYF. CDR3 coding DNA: TGCGCCAGCAGCTTGGCCGTGGCAGTCCCAGAGACCCAGTACTTC.

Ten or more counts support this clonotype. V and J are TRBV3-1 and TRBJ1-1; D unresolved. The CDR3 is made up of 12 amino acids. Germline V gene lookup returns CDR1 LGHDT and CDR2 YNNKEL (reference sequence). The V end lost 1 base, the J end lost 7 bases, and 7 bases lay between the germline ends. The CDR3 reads CASSQVKGEAFF. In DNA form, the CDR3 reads TGTGCCAGCAGCCAAGTGAAGGGTGAAGCTTTCTTT.

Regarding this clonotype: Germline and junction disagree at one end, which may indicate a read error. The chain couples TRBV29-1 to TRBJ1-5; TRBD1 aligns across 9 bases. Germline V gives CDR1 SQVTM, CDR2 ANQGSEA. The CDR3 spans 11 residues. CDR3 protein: CSVEFGTGLYF. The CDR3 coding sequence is TGCAGCGTTGAGTTCGGGACAGGGTTGTATTTT.

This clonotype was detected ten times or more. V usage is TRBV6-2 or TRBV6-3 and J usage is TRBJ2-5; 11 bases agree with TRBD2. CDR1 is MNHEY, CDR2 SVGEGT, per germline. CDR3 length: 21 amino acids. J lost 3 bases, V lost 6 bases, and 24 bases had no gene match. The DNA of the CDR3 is TGTGCCAGCAGCTTACGGCGTCTAGCGGGGGGATACGAAAAACCTAAAGAGACCCAGTACTTC. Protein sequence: CASSLRRLAGGYEKPKETQYF.

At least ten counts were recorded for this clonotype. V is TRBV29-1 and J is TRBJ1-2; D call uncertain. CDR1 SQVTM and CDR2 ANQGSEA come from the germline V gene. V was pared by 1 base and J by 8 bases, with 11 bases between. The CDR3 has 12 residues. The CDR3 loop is CSVEALGSGYTF. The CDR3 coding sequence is TGCAGCGTTGAAGCCCTGGGGAGCGGCTACACCTTC.

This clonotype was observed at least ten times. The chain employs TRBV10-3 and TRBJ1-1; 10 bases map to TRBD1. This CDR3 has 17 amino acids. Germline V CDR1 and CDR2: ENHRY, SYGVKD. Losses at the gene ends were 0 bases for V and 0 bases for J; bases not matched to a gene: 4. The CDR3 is CAISESDGTGVNTEAFF. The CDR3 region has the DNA TGTGCCATCAGTGAGTCTGATGGGACAGGGGTGAACACTGAAGCTTTCTTT.

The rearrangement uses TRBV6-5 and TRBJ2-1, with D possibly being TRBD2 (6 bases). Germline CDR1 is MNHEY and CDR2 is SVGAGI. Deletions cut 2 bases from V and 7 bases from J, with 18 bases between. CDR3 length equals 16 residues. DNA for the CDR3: TGTGCCAGCAGTTACAACCCGGGGGTGGGGTTGAATGAGCAGTTCTTC. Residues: CASSYNPGVGLNEQFF.